Listed below are T cell receptor beta chains from one sample, sequenced in a study of identical twins. Via MiXCR, TCRdb re-called the 5' RACE reads, giving one row per CDR3 protein. There are more than 600,000 distinct CDR3 sequences in the sample; approximately 18% occur only once, and roughly 14% lies in the top ten. These data also featured in a second study, about T cells expressing NK-cell markers.

Material for sequencing was PBMCs. The receptors were sampled from a woman under 30 in good health. The CDR3 runs from the conserved cysteine through the conserved F or W. The D gene is left open where the match is weak. Rows give clone size only sometimes, using once, few, many, or a class for an expanded clone.

v_call	j_call	d_call	clone_size	cdr3_aa	cdr3_nt
TRBV4-2	TRBJ2-1	TRBD2	few	CASSQDLGGVYNEQFF	TGTGCCAGCAGCCAAGATCTGGGGGGGGTCTACAATGAGCAGTTCTTC
TRBV5-1	TRBJ2-3	TRBD1	NA	CASSLMTGSDTQYF	TGCGCCAGCAGCCTTATGACAGGGTCAGATACGCAGTATTTT
TRBV12-3/TRBV12-4	TRBJ2-6	TRBD1	NA	CASSLVFGQGPGANVLTF	TGTGCCAGCAGTTTAGTTTTCGGACAGGGACCTGGGGCCAACGTCCTGACTTTC
TRBV10-3	TRBJ2-5	TRBD1	NA	CAIQGAETQYF	TGTGCCATCCAGGGGGCAGAGACCCAGTACTTC
TRBV4-1	TRBJ1-5	NA	NA	CASSQVKGSNQPQHF	TGCGCCAGCAGCCAAGTGAAGGGGAGCAATCAGCCCCAGCATTTT
TRBV4-3	TRBJ2-2	NA	NA	CASSQDVRGDTGELFF	TGCGCCAGCAGCCAAGATGTCAGGGGGGACACCGGGGAGCTGTTTTTT
TRBV20-1	TRBJ2-7	NA	NA	CSARDTRQISSYEQYF	TGCAGTGCTAGAGATACGAGGCAAATTTCGTCCTACGAGCAGTACTTC
TRBV4-3	TRBJ2-3	NA	few	CASSQNLQTTYTQYF	TGCGCCAGCAGCCAGAACCTTCAGACTACATATACGCAGTATTTT
TRBV15	TRBJ2-5	TRBD2	NA	CATSRDVYQAGQHQETQYF	TGTGCCACCAGCAGAGATGTTTACCAAGCGGGGCAACATCAAGAGACCCAGTACTTC
TRBV29-1	TRBJ1-1	TRBD1	few	CSADKDRGTEAFF	TGCAGCGCCGATAAGGACAGGGGGACTGAAGCTTTCTTT
TRBV25-1	TRBJ2-1	TRBD2	few	CASSESEREVYNEQFF	TGTGCCAGCAGTGAATCAGAGCGGGAGGTCTACAATGAGCAGTTCTTC
TRBV12-3/TRBV12-4	TRBJ2-5	NA	few	CASITNRASGETQYF	TGTGCCAGCATTACGAACCGGGCCTCTGGAGAGACCCAGTACTTC
TRBV20-1	TRBJ2-7	NA	once	CSARKPGQRYEQYF	TGCAGTGCTAGAAAGCCGGGACAACGATACGAGCAGTACTTC
TRBV10-3	TRBJ1-2	NA	few	CAISRGLGYTF	TGTGCCATCAGTCGGGGTTTGGGCTACACCTTC
TRBV3-1	TRBJ2-7	NA	NA	CASSQDRVEQYF	TGTGCCAGCAGCCAAGACAGGGTCGAGCAGTACTTC
TRBV7-8	TRBJ2-2	NA	NA	CASSLPGFLSAGELFF	TGTGCCAGCAGTCTACCGGGTTTCTTGTCTGCCGGGGAGCTGTTTTTT
TRBV2	TRBJ2-1	TRBD2	NA	CASEGALAGAEQFF	TGTGCCAGCGAGGGGGCCCTAGCGGGAGCGGAGCAGTTCTTC
TRBV7-9	TRBJ2-1	TRBD2	NA	CASSSIHGTSGSEQFF	TGTGCCAGCAGCTCGATCCATGGGACTAGCGGGAGTGAGCAGTTCTTC
TRBV25-1	TRBJ1-4	TRBD1	many	CASSERGQFNEKLFF	TGTGCCAGCAGTGAGAGGGGGCAGTTTAATGAAAAACTGTTTTTT
TRBV10-2	TRBJ2-7	TRBD2	few	CASSESSGKRYEQYF	TGCGCCAGCAGTGAGTCTAGCGGGAAGAGATACGAGCAGTACTTC
TRBV20-1	TRBJ2-3	TRBD2	once	CSAQREADTQYF	TGCAGTGCCCAACGGGAGGCAGATACGCAGTATTTT
TRBV20-1	TRBJ2-3	TRBD2	few	CSASSFVAGRTDTQYF	TGCAGTGCTAGTTCCTTCGTAGCGGGTCGCACAGATACGCAGTATTTT
TRBV6-5	TRBJ2-3	TRBD1	few	CASSHDRGGSSTDTQYF	TGTGCCAGCAGTCACGACAGGGGAGGTAGTTCGACGGATACGCAGTATTTT
TRBV20-1	TRBJ2-1	TRBD1	NA	CSAALNRGHEQFF	TGCAGTGCTGCGTTAAACAGGGGTCATGAGCAGTTCTTC
TRBV20-1	TRBJ2-7	TRBD2	NA	CSVGGLAGSYEQYF	TGCAGTGTAGGGGGACTAGCGGGATCCTACGAGCAGTACTTC
TRBV20-1	TRBJ1-2	NA	few	CSAREGRFGGYTF	TGCAGTGCTAGAGAGGGGCGCTTTGGTGGCTACACCTTC
TRBV11-3	TRBJ2-1	TRBD2	once	CASSLIPGGNEQFF	TGTGCCAGCAGCTTAATACCGGGAGGAAATGAGCAGTTCTTC
TRBV10-2	TRBJ2-1	TRBD2	NA	CASGTSSDEQFF	TGCGCCAGCGGGACTAGCTCCGATGAGCAGTTCTTC
TRBV20-1	TRBJ1-1	NA	few	CSARMSMGGQAFF	TGCAGTGCTAGAATGTCAATGGGCGGACAAGCTTTCTTT
TRBV10-2	TRBJ2-2	TRBD1	many	CASTGDRVRVANTGELFF	TGCGCCAGCACCGGGGACAGGGTACGGGTAGCGAACACCGGGGAGCTGTTTTTT
TRBV12-3/TRBV12-4	TRBJ1-2	TRBD1	NA	CASNTGGRGTKGYTF	TGTGCCAGCAACACCGGGGGCAGGGGGACAAAAGGCTACACCTTC
TRBV15	TRBJ1-1	TRBD1	few	CATSRADRGLNTEAFF	TGTGCCACCAGCAGAGCCGACAGGGGACTGAACACTGAAGCTTTCTTT
TRBV12-3/TRBV12-4	TRBJ2-2	NA	many	CASSPSLTGELFF	TGTGCCAGCAGCCCCTCTTTAACCGGGGAGCTGTTTTTT
TRBV7-8	TRBJ2-5	NA	NA	CASSHSDPLETQYF	TGTGCCAGCAGCCATTCGGACCCGCTGGAGACCCAGTACTTC
TRBV6-5	TRBJ1-1	NA	few	CASSYGGEVDTEAFF	TGTGCCAGCAGTTACGGGGGAGAAGTAGATACTGAAGCTTTCTTT
TRBV24-1	TRBJ2-3	NA	few	CATSDLSGATDTQYF	TGTGCCACCAGTGACCTATCCGGGGCGACAGATACGCAGTATTTT
TRBV20-1	TRBJ2-3	NA	NA	CSAPDGSTDTQYF	TGCAGTGCTCCCGACGGAAGCACAGATACGCAGTATTTT
TRBV7-9	TRBJ2-2	NA	NA	CASSRGGTELFF	TGTGCCAGCAGCCGGGGCGGGACGGAGCTGTTTTTT
TRBV11-3	TRBJ2-2	NA	NA	CASSLGYLGELFF	TGTGCCAGCAGCTTAGGGTATCTCGGGGAGCTGTTTTTT
TRBV21-1	TRBJ1-1	NA	NA	CASSKEGREMNTEAFF	TGTGCCAGCAGCAAAGAGGGCAGGGAAATGAACACTGAAGCTTTCTTT
TRBV12-3/TRBV12-4	TRBJ2-2	TRBD2	NA	CASSSSPTSGNTGELFF	TGTGCCAGCAGTTCATCCCCCACTAGCGGGAACACCGGGGAGCTGTTTTTT
TRBV14	TRBJ2-7	TRBD2	many	CASSLRLAGGREQYF	TGTGCCAGCAGCCTTCGACTAGCGGGGGGAAGGGAGCAGTACTTC
TRBV5-6	TRBJ2-1	TRBD1	NA	CASSKSGTAYNEQFF	TGTGCCAGCAGTAAATCCGGGACAGCCTACAATGAGCAGTTCTTC
TRBV13	TRBJ2-7	TRBD2	NA	CASSPYSGGLITYEQYF	TGTGCCAGCAGCCCTTATAGCGGGGGCCTCATAACCTACGAGCAGTACTTC